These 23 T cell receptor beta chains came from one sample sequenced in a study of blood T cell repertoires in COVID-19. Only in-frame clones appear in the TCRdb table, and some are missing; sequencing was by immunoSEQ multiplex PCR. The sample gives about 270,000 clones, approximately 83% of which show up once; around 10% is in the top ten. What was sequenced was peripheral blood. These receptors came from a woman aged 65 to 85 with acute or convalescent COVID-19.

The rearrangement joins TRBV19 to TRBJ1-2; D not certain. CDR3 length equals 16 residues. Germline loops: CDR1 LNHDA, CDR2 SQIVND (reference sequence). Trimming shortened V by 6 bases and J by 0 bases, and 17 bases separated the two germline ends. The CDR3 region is CASSSRSGVANYGYTF. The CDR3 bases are TGTGCCAGTAGCAGCAGGAGCGGGGTGGCTAACTATGGCTACACCTTC.

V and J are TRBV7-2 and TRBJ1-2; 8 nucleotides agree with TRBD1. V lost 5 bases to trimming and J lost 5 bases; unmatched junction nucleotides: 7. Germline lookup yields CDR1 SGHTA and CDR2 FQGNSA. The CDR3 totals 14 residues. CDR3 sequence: CASSPGTGRYGYTF. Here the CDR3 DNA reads TGTGCCAGCAGCCCTGGGACAGGCCGGTATGGCTACACCTTC. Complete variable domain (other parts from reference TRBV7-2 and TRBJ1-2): GAGVSQSPSNKVTEKGKDVELRCDPISGHTALYWYRQSLGQGLEFLIYFQGNSAPDKSGLPSDRFSAERTGGSVSTLTIQRTQQEDSAVYLCASSPGTGRYGYTFGSGTRLTVV.

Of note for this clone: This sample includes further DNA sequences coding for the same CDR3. In DNA form, the CDR3 reads TGTGCCAGTAGTATAGGGGGGGGCCCGAACACTGAAGCTTTCTTT. This gives the protein CASSIGGGPNTEAFF. This chain links TRBV19 with TRBJ1-1; D possibly corresponds to TRBD1 (6 bases). This CDR3 region has 15 residues. Germline V CDR1 and CDR2: LNHDA, SQIVND (reference sequence). V gave up 1 base and J gave up 1 base, with 10 bases separating them.

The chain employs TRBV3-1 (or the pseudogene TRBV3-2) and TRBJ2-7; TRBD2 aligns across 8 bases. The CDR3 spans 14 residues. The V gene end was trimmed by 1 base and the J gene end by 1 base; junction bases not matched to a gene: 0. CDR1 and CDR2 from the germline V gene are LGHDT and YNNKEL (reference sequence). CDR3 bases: TGTGCCAGCAGCCAAGCTAGCGGGTCCTACGAGCAGTACTTC. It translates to CASSQASGSYEQYF.

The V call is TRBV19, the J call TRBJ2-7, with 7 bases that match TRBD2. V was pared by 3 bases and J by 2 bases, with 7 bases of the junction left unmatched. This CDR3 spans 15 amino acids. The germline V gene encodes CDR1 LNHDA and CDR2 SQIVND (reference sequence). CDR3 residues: CASSMGLAVTYEQYF. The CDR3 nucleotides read TGTGCCAGTAGTATGGGGCTAGCGGTGACCTACGAGCAGTACTTC.

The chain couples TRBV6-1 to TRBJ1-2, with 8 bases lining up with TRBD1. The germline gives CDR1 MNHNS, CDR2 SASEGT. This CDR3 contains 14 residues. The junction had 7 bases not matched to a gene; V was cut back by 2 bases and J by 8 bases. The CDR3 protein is CASSETYRDRGYTF. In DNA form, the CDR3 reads TGTGCCAGCAGTGAAACCTACAGGGACAGGGGCTACACCTTC.

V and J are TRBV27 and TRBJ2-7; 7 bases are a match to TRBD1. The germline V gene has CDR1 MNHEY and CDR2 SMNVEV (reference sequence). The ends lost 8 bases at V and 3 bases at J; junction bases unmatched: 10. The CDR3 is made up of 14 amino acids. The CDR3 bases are TGTGCCAGCCAAACACAGGGGCCTGGCTACGAGCAGTACTTC. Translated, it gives CASQTQGPGYEQYF.

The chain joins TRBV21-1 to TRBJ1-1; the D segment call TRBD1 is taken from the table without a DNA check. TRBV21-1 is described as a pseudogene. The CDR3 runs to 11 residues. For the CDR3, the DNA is TGTGCCGGACCGGACAGCACTGAAGCTTTCTTT. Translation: CAGPDSTEAFF.

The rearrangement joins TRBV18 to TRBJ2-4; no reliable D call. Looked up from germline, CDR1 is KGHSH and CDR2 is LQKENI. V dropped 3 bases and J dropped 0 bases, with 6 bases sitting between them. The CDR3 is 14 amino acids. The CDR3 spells CASSPAAAKNIQYF. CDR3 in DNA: TGTGCCAGCTCACCGGCTGCAGCCAAAAACATTCAGTACTTC.

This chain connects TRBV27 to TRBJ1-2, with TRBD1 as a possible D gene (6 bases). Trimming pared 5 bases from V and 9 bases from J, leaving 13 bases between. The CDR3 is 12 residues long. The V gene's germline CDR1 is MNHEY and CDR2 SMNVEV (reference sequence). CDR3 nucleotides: TGTGCCAGCAGTAGCACAGGGTTTAGCTACACCTTC. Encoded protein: CASSSTGFSYTF.

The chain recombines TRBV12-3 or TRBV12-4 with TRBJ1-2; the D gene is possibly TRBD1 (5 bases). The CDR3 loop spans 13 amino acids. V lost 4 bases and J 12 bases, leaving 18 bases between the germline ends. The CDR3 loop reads CASSSPPGGRDTF. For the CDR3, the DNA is TGTGCCAGCAGTTCCCCCCCCGGGGGAAGGGACACCTTC.

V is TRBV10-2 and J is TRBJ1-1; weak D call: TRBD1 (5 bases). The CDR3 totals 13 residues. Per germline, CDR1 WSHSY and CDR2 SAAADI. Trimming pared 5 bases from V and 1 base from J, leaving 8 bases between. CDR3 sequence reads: CASSPTGNTEAFF. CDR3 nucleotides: TGCGCCAGCAGTCCCACAGGGAACACTGAAGCTTTCTTT.

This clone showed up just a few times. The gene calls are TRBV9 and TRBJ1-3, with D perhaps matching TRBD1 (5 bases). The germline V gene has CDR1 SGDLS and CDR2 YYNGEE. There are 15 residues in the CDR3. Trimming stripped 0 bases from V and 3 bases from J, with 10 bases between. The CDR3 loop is CASSVEPRVGNTIYF. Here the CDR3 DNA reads TGTGCCAGCAGCGTAGAACCCAGGGTTGGAAACACCATATATTTT. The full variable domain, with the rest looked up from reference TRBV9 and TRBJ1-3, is DSGVTQTPKHLITATGQRVTLRCSPRSGDLSVYWYQQSLDQGLQFLIQYYNGEERAKGNILERFSAQQFPDLHSELNLSSLELGDSALYFCASSVEPRVGNTIYFGEGSWLTVV.

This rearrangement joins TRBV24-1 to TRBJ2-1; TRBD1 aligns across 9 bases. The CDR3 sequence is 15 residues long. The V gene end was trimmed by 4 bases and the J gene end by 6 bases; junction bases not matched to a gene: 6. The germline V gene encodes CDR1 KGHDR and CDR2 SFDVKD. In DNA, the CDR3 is TGTGCCACCAGTGACCCGACGGGACAGGGCAATGAGCAGTTCTTC. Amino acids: CATSDPTGQGNEQFF.

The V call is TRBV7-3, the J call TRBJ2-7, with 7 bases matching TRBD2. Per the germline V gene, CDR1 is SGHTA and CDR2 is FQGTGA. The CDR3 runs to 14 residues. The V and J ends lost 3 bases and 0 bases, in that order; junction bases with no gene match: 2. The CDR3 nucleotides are TGTGCCAGCAGCTTGCTAGCGGACTCCTACGAGCAGTACTTC. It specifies CASSLLADSYEQYF.

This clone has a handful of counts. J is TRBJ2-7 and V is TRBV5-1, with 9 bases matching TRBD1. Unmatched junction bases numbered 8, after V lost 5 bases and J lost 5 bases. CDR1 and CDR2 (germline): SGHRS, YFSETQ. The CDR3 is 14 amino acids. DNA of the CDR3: TGCGCCAGCAGAATAGCCGGGACAGGGAACGAGCAGTACTTC. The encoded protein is CASRIAGTGNEQYF.

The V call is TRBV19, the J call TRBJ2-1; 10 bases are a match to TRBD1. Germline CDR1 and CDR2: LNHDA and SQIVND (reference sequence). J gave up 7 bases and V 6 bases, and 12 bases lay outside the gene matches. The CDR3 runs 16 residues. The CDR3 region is CASSPVGTGAPNEQFF. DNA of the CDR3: TGTGCCAGTAGCCCAGTTGGGACAGGGGCTCCTAATGAGCAGTTCTTC.

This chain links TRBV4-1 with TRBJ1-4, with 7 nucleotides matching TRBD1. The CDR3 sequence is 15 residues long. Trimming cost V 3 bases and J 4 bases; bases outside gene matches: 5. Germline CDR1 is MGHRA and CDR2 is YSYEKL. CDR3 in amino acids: CASSQRRDSNEKLFF. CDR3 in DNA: TGCGCCAGCAGCCAGCGCCGGGACAGTAATGAAAAACTGTTTTTT.

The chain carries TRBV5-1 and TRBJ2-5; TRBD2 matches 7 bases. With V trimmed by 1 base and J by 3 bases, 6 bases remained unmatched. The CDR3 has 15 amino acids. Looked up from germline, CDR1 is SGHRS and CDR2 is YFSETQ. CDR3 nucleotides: TGCGCCAGCAGCTTGCGGTTTGGGGGGGAAGAGACCCAGTACTTC. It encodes CASSLRFGGEETQYF. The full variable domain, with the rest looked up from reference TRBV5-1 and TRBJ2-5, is KAGVTQTPRYLIKTRGQQVTLSCSPISGHRSVSWYQQTPGQGLQFLFEYFSETQRNKGNFPGRFSGRQFSNSRSEMNVSTLELGDSALYLCASSLRFGGEETQYFGPGTRLLVL.

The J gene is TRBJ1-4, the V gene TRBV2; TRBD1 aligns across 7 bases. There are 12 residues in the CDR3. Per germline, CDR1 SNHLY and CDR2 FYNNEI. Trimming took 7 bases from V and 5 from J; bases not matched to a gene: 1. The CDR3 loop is CASNRGNEKLFF. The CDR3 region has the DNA TGTGCCAGCAACAGGGGAAATGAAAAACTGTTTTTT.

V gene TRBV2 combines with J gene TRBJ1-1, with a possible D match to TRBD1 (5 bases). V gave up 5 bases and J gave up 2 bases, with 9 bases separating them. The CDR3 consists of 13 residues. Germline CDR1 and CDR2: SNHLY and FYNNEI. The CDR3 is CASSMDINTEAFF. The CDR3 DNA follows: TGTGCCAGCAGTATGGACATCAACACTGAAGCTTTCTTT.

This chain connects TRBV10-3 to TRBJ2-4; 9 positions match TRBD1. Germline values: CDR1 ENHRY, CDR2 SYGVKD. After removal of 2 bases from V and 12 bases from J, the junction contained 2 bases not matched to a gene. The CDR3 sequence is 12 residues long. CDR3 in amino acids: CAISEGQGTQYF. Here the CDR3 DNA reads TGTGCCATCAGTGAGGGACAGGGGACTCAGTACTTC.

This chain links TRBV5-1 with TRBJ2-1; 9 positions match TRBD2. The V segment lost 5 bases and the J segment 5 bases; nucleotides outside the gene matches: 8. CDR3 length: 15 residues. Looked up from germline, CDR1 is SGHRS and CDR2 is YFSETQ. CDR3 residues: CASRRIAGANNEQFF. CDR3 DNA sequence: TGCGCCAGCAGACGTATAGCGGGGGCTAACAATGAGCAGTTCTTC.